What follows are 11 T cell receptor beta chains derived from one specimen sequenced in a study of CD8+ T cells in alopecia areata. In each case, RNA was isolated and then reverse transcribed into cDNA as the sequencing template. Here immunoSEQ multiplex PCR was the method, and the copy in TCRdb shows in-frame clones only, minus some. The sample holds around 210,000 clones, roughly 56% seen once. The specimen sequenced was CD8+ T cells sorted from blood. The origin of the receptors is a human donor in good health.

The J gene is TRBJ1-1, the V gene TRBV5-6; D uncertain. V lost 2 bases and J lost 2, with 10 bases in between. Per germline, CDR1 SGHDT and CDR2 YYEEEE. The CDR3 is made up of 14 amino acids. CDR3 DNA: TGTGCCAGCAGCTTTTGGCGGGGAAACACTGAAGCTTTCTTT. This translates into CASSFWRGNTEAFF.

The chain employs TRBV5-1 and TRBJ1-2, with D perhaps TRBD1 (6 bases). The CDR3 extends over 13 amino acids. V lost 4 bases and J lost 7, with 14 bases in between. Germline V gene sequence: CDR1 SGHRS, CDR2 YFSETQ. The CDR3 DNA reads TGCGCCAGCAGCATCACCGGGACAAGTGGCTACACCTTC. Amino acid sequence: CASSITGTSGYTF.

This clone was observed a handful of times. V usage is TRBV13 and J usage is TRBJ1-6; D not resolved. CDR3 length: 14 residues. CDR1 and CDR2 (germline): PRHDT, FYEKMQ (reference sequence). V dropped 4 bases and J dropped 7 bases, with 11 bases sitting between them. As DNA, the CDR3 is TGTGCCAGCAGCTCAGCCTTGCCGAATTCACCCCTCCACTTT. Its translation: CASSSALPNSPLHF.

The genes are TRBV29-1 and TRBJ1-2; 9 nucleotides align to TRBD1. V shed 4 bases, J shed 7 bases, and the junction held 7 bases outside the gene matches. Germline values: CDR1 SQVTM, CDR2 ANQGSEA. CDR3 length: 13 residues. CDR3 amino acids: CSVGAGTGIGYTF. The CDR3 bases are TGCAGCGTTGGGGCCGGGACAGGGATTGGCTACACCTTC.

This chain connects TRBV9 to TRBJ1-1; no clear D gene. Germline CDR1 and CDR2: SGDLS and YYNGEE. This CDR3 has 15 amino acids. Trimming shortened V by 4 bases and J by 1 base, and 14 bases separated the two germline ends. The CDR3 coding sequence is TGTGCCAGCAGCATTCACGGAGAACCGAACACTGAAGCTTTCTTT. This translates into CASSIHGEPNTEAFF.

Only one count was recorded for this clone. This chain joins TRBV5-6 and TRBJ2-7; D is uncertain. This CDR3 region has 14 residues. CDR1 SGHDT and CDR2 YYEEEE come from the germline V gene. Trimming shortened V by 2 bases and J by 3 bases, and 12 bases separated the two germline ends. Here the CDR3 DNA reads TGTGCCAGCAGCTTAGATCGCCAGAACTACGAGCAGTACTTC. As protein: CASSLDRQNYEQYF.

CDR3 region: CAAGSDTQYF. For the CDR3, the DNA is TGTGCCGCGGGGTCAGATACGCAGTATTTT. This chain uses TRBV30 with TRBJ2-3; TRBD2 is a possible D gene (6 bases). The CDR3 runs 10 residues. Germline assignment: CDR1 GTSNPN and CDR2 SVGIG (reference sequence). Trimming left V 8 bases short and J 4 bases short, with 7 bases between.

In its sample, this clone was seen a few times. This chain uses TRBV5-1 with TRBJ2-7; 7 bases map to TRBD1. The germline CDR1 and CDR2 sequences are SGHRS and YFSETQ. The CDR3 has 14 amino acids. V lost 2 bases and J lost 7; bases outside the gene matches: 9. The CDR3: CASSLWGRGREQYF. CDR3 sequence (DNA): TGCGCCAGCAGCTTATGGGGCAGGGGGAGAGAGCAGTACTTC.

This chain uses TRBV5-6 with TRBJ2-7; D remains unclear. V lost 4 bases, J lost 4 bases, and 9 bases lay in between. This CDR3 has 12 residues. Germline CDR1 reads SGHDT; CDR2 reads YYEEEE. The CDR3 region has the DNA TGTGCCAGCAGCGAACAGAGTTACGAGCAGTACTTC. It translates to CASSEQSYEQYF.

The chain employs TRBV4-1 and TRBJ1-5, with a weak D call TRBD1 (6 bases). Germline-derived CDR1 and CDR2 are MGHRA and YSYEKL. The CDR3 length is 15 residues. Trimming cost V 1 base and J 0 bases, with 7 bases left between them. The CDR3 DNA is TGCGCCAGCAGCCAAGGACAGGCTAGCAATCAGCCCCAGCATTTT. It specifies CASSQGQASNQPQHF.

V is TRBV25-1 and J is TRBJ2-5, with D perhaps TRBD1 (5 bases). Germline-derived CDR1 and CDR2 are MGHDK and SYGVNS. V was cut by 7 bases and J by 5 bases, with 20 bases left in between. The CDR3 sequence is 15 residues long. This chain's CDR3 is CASTHQDINGETQYF. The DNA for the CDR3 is TGTGCCAGCACCCACCAGGACATTAACGGGGAGACCCAGTACTTC.